Here is one T cell receptor beta chain with its context. Its target is unknown. An end of the junction differs from the germline gene, which may be a read error. The data derive from a study of tumor and adjacent non-tumor tissue in lung cancer. Study context: The cohort had under 15 adenocarcinoma, a couple of squamous cell and 1 small cell patients. Broader study findings: Significantly higher TCR diversity was found in tumor than normal lung.

The template was RNA from unsorted bulk tissue. This non-tumor lung sample came from over 3 cm beyond the tumor edge. Newly diagnosed lung cancer patients had thoracic surgery in China, August–late 2014, without prior chemotherapy. From germline, CDR1 is MNHNS and CDR2 SASEGT. CDR3 size: 15 residues. TCRbeta libraries were built with three rounds of nested PCR, modified from ARM-PCR. Via MiXCR, TCRdb re-called the multiplex PCR reads, giving one row per CDR3 protein. The table has about 75,000 distinct CDR3 sequences, about two thirds seen once. The TCR originated in a woman between 45 and 60 years old with non-small cell lung cancer. The source material was distant non-tumor lung tissue. The chain has TRBV6-1 and TRBJ2-1, with D possibly matching TRBD2 (6 bases). Written as DNA, the CDR3 is TGTGCCAGAAGTGAAGCTGCGGGATCCTACAATGAGCAGTTCTTC. Amino acids: CARSEAAGSYNEQFF.